This TCR beta chain was identified during a study of control samples from healthy donors and cancer patients. V was shortened by 6 bases and J by 5 bases, with 16 bases between the two germline ends. The V gene's germline CDR1 is WSHSY and CDR2 SAAADI. CDR3 length equals 15 residues. Assay: immunoSEQ multiplex PCR; the TCRdb copy retains only in-frame clones and omits some. Of about 28,000 clones in the sample, 79% were seen once. Sequencing input: PBMCs. The sequence came from a man in his sixties with head and neck cancer. This chain connects TRBV10-2 to TRBJ1-4; D perhaps matches TRBD1 (6 bases). CDR3 sequence reads: CASRIMDSRNEKLFF. The CDR3 bases are TGCGCCAGCAGGATAATGGACAGCAGGAATGAAAAACTGTTTTTT.